This TCR beta chain was captured in a study of T cells in Graves' hyperthyroidism and ophthalmopathy. Notes on the study in general: Most thyroid clonotypes expanded above 0.001 were also detected in blood.

Amplified regions were TCR beta CDR3 sequences from RNA transcripts. The HTBI primer set served for first-round RT-PCR of the TCR CDR3. TCRdb ran MiXCR on the multiplex PCR reads and lists one entry per CDR3 protein. The repertoire includes 600,000 to 700,000 distinct CDR3 sequences, 45% of them detected once, and roughly 7.2% sits in the top ten. Exclusions: uncontrolled infection, other autoimmune disease, pregnancy, lactation. This clonotype came up many times. The target antigen is unknown. CDR1 LNHNV and CDR2 YYDKDF come from the germline V gene (reference sequence). CDR3 length: 15 amino acids. With 0 bases removed from V and 6 bases from J, the gap between germline ends came to 12 bases.

Sequencing was done on a sample of peripheral blood or thyroid tissue (not recorded which). This chain uses TRBV15 with TRBJ1-5; D is ambiguous. The source is an adult man with Graves' disease, either hyperthyroidism or ophthalmopathy (not recorded which). The CDR3 DNA reads as TGTGCCACCAGCAGAGATTTGAGGTCTACTCAGCCCCAGCATTTT. It translates to CATSRDLRSTQPQHF.